These T cell receptor beta chains were read from a single sample in a study of T cell responses to AZD1222 COVID-19 vaccine. Using immunoSEQ multiplex PCR, the repertoire was profiled, and TCRdb retains in-frame clones only, with some absent. This sample has some 150,000 clones; 85% to 95% occur once, and the top ten carry approximately 3%. The sample consisted of peripheral blood, taken on day 0 of MenACWY control vaccination. The receptor set was obtained from an adult in good health. The conserved cysteine and the conserved F or W are not part of the CDR3 here. Size is stated for part of the rows, as once, few or many counts, or as a class when the clone is expanded.

clone_size | v_call | cdr3_aa
- | TRBV19 | ASSRGTGETGELF
- | TRBV27 | ASSLSSEIPYEQY
few | TRBV2 | ASSEARVISYEQY
- | TRBV5-1 | ASSGGNNEKLF
- | TRBV7-8 | ASSSDRGRGNQPQH
- | TRBV18 | ASSPSGGGNQPQH
- | TRBV5-6 | ASSWDRVMNTEAF
- | TRBV3-1/TRBV3-2 | ASSQGGQSLGEKLF
- | TRBV5-6 | ASSFGSVGEKLF
- | TRBV19 | ASSTRLPRKYNEQF
once | TRBV7-8 | ASSRGVSNQPQH
- | TRBV5-6 | ASSSSHGQRTDTQY
- | TRBV11-2 | ASSFATRAETQY